The source of this T cell receptor beta chain is a study of T-cell reconstitution after alpha-beta-depleted transplantation in children. Preparation of the TCRbeta library involved a method that used unique molecular identifiers. Each CDR3 protein is one row after TCRdb ran MiXCR on the PCR reads. This table holds roughly 670,000 distinct CDR3 sequences, approximately 14% found once. The sample holds many counts of this clonotype. The ends were cut back, 4 bases at V and 3 bases at J, with 13 bases in the middle. The CDR3 is made up of 15 amino acids. The sequencing used PBMCs, collected before TCRalphabeta/CD19-depleted stem cell transplant. The sequence derives from a girl between 2 and 10 years old with congenital amegakaryocytic thrombocytopenia, due to receive a stem cell transplant. The chain has TRBV12-3 or TRBV12-4 and TRBJ2-1, with D perhaps matching TRBD2 (5 bases). CDR3 residues: CASSSTREFYNEQFF. The CDR3 DNA follows: TGTGCCAGCAGTTCCACTAGGGAGTTCTACAATGAGCAGTTCTTC.